These 17 T cell receptor beta chains were all obtained from the same sample, sequenced in a study of T cell responses to AZD1222 COVID-19 vaccine (dated by TCRdb to the early 2020s). Libraries were constructed by the immunoSEQ multiplex PCR assay. Held by TCRdb, this immuneACCESS table contains in-frame sequences only and omits some clones. Under half of the omission traces to an unresolved V gene where checked; the cause of the rest is unknown. The sample table holds 100,000 to 150,000 clones, of which roughly 90% were seen once. The top ten hold 14% of the sample. The time point label for this specimen denotes: baseline before first vaccination. Sequenced material: peripheral blood, taken on day 0 of AZD1222 vaccination. Receptors were obtained from an adult in good health.

J is TRBJ1-5 and V is TRBV24-1; D possibly corresponds to TRBD1 (6 bases). This CDR3 contains 16 residues. V was clipped by 3 bases and J by 3 bases, with 14 bases between them. The germline gives CDR1 KGHDR, CDR2 SFDVKD. The CDR3 coding sequence is TGTGCCACCAGTGATAGAGAAACAGGGCTCAATCAGCCCCAGCATTTT. Protein sequence: CATSDRETGLNQPQHF.

This chain links TRBV27 with TRBJ1-6; 9 bases line up with TRBD1. Germline loops: CDR1 MNHEY, CDR2 SMNVEV (reference sequence). V was clipped by 5 bases and J by 0 bases; unmatched bases: 2. The length of the CDR3 is 16 residues. Here the CDR3 reads CASSAGQGSYNSPLHF. The CDR3 DNA is TGTGCCAGCAGTGCGGGACAGGGCTCCTATAATTCACCCCTCCACTTT.

The CDR3 nucleotides are TGTGCCAGCAGTGACGGACAGAACACTGAAGCTTTCTTT. Its translation is CASSDGQNTEAFF. The V call is TRBV6-6, the J call TRBJ1-1; a possible D gene is TRBD1 (5 bases). This CDR3 is built from 13 residues. The germline V gene has CDR1 MNHNY and CDR2 SVGAGI (reference sequence). V was pared by 5 bases and J by 1 base, with 8 bases between.

The chain employs TRBV30 and TRBJ1-2; D is unclear. CDR1 is GTSNPN and CDR2 is SVGIG in the germline V gene (reference sequence). The CDR3 has 11 residues. V lost 5 bases, J lost 4 bases, and 8 bases lay in between. The CDR3 DNA reads TGTGCCTGGTCCTCCGCCTATGGCTACACCTTC. It codes for CAWSSAYGYTF.

The rearrangement joins TRBV6-7 to TRBJ2-7; 8 bases match TRBD1. TRBV6-7 is given ORF status, its function remaining uncertain. CDR3 length equals 16 residues. V shed 6 bases and J 0 bases; nucleotides not matched to a gene: 10. The CDR3 DNA reads as TGTGCCAGCAGAACACCCCCCGGGACAGGCTCCTACGAGCAGTACTTC. It yields the protein CASRTPPGTGSYEQYF.

The gene calls are TRBV3-1 (or the pseudogene TRBV3-2) and TRBJ1-4; D may be TRBD1 (6 bases). The germline V and J ends were trimmed by 4 bases and 7 bases, with 16 bases remaining between them. The CDR3 contains 15 residues. CDR1 and CDR2 (germline): LGHDT, YNNKEL (reference sequence). CDR3 DNA: TGTGCCAGCAGCCCTAAGGGGGGCTTCGGTGAAAAACTGTTTTTT. Its translation: CASSPKGGFGEKLFF.

The chain carries TRBV4-3 and TRBJ1-6, with D perhaps matching TRBD1 (5 bases). The length of the CDR3 is 17 residues. Germline V gene sequence: CDR1 LGHNA, CDR2 YSLEER. Trimming cost V 3 bases and J 2 bases, with 14 bases left between them. The chain's CDR3 is CASSQERQMTYNSPLHF. CDR3 nucleotides: TGCGCCAGCAGCCAGGAAAGACAGATGACCTATAATTCACCCCTCCACTTT.

The chain has TRBV29-1 and TRBJ2-1; D is ambiguous. The CDR3 totals 12 residues. V lost 2 bases and J lost 3, with 5 bases in between. Germline CDR1 SQVTM, CDR2 ANQGSEA. CDR3 amino acids: CSVEPFYNEQFF. DNA for the CDR3: TGCAGCGTTGAACCATTCTACAATGAGCAGTTCTTC.

The chain combines TRBV14 with TRBJ1-2, with a tentative D call TRBD1 (5 bases). Germline CDR1 and CDR2: SGHDN and FVKESK. The CDR3 covers 16 residues. The V end was cut by 4 bases, the J end by 2 bases, with 17 bases between. The CDR3 spells CASSPATVDRNYGYTF. DNA for the CDR3: TGTGCCAGCAGCCCAGCGACAGTAGATAGGAACTATGGCTACACCTTC.

The chain combines TRBV7-6 with TRBJ2-2; D remains unclear. This CDR3 comprises 18 residues. The germline V and J ends were trimmed by 5 bases and 2 bases, with 21 bases remaining between them. Looked up from germline, CDR1 is SGHVS and CDR2 is FNYEAQ. The CDR3 is CASSPTKVWAVNTGELFF. The CDR3 nucleotides are TGTGCCAGCAGCCCTACCAAGGTTTGGGCGGTAAACACCGGGGAGCTGTTTTTT.

The chain links TRBV6-2 or TRBV6-3 to TRBJ1-1; D unresolved. The V end was cut by 2 bases, the J end by 1 base, with 17 bases between. This CDR3 spans 17 amino acids. Germline V lookup: CDR1 MNHEY, CDR2 SVGEGT. CDR3 DNA sequence: TGTGCCAGCAGTTACCCCCGCCTCTGGACGACGAACACTGAAGCTTTCTTT. This gives the protein CASSYPRLWTTNTEAFF.

The chain is built from TRBV4-1 and TRBJ2-7, with D perhaps TRBD1 (5 bases). Germline CDR1 reads MGHRA; CDR2 reads YSYEKL. Between the trimmed V and J ends, which lost 1 base and 5 bases, there was a span of 12 bases. The CDR3 consists of 14 residues. In DNA, the CDR3 is TGCGCCAGCAGCCAAGCCCAGGGCATGCACGAGCAGTACTTC. It yields the protein CASSQAQGMHEQYF.

V usage is TRBV12-3 or TRBV12-4 and J usage is TRBJ1-1, with D perhaps TRBD1 (5 bases). CDR3 length: 13 amino acids. V lost 6 bases, J lost 6 bases, and 14 bases lay in between. DNA of the CDR3: TGTGCCAGCAGCTTATTCGACAGTGCTGAAGCTTTCTTT. Translating gives CASSLFDSAEAFF.

The rearrangement joins TRBV4-3 to TRBJ1-2, with 7 bases aligning to TRBD1. Germline V gene sequence: CDR1 LGHNA, CDR2 YSLEER. The CDR3 contains 15 residues. The junction had 13 bases not matched to a gene; V was cut back by 4 bases and J by 8 bases. The CDR3 region has the DNA TGCGCCAGCAGCCCTCTGACAGGGACCTCCCGCGGCTACACCTTC. Translating gives CASSPLTGTSRGYTF.

The rearrangement uses TRBV18 and TRBJ1-5, with 8 bases aligning to TRBD1. CDR3 length: 14 amino acids. With V trimmed by 6 bases and J by 7 bases, 8 bases remained unmatched. Germline V CDR1 and CDR2: KGHSH, LQKENI. The CDR3 region has the DNA TGTGCCAGCTCGCGGACAGGGATTAGCCAGCCCCAGCATTTT. This codes for CASSRTGISQPQHF.

The DNA for the CDR3 is TGTGCCAGCAGCCCGATGGGGCAGGCCCAAAAAATTCAAGAGACCCAGTACTTC. This codes for CASSPMGQAQKIQETQYF. The V and J genes are TRBV3-1 (or the pseudogene TRBV3-2) and TRBJ2-5; TRBD1 might be the D (5 bases). Germline CDR1 LGHDT, CDR2 YNNKEL (reference sequence). The CDR3 sequence is 18 residues long. Trimming removed 4 bases from V and 2 bases from J, with 23 bases in between.

DNA for the CDR3: TGCGCCAGCAGCCAAGTAGGGGGAAGCAATCAGCCCCAGCATTTT. Translated: CASSQVGGSNQPQHF. V usage is TRBV4-3 and J usage is TRBJ1-5, with a tentative D call TRBD1 (6 bases). Germline CDR1 LGHNA, CDR2 YSLEER. V was shortened by 1 base and J by 1 base, with 8 bases between the two germline ends. The CDR3 contains 15 residues.